The present entry profiles one T cell receptor (beta chain) with its context. Its target is unknown. This specimen belongs to a study of T cell repertoires in cytomegalovirus infection. Germline V gene sequence: CDR1 SNHLY, CDR2 FYNNEI. V shed 5 bases, J shed 3 bases, and the junction held 12 bases outside the gene matches. This CDR3 contains 17 residues. TCRdb itself ran the reads through MiXCR, one entry per CDR3 protein. Of around 540,000 distinct CDR3 sequences listed, 33% are singletons. The chain combines TRBV2 with TRBJ1-3; TRBD1 matches at 8 bases. The source of this sequence is a human donor in good health (CMV status not recorded). Some clones in this sample may be carry-over from other donors' samples. The specimen comprised cultured PBMCs, sampled from culture after CMV antigen stimulation. CDR3 DNA: TGTGCCAGCAGTCAACCGACAGGGGCCTATTATGGAAACACCATATATTTT. Amino acids: CASSQPTGAYYGNTIYF.